The next 9 T cell receptor beta chains were all read from a single sample in a study of blood T cell repertoires in COVID-19. Libraries were prepared by immunoSEQ multiplex PCR; TCRdb keeps only in-frame clonotypes and omits some of them. The repertoire holds about 290,000 clones, with roughly 80% as singletons. The specimen sequenced was peripheral blood. These TCRs come from a woman between 50 and 59 years old with active or convalescent COVID-19.

The chain carries TRBV9 and TRBJ2-1; 14 bases align to TRBD2. CDR1 SGDLS and CDR2 YYNGEE come from the germline V gene. CDR3 length: 13 amino acids. V lost 3 bases, J lost 10 bases, and 0 bases stayed unmatched. The CDR3 is CASSGTSGREQFF. The CDR3 nucleotides are TGTGCCAGCAGCGGGACTAGCGGGAGGGAGCAGTTCTTC.

This chain uses TRBV27 with TRBJ1-5, with D tentatively TRBD1 (6 bases). The CDR3 length is 14 residues. Germline CDR1 reads MNHEY; CDR2 reads SMNVEV (reference sequence). V was trimmed by 5 bases and J by 6 bases, leaving 14 bases between them. The CDR3 loop is CASSPRTEGQPQHF. CDR3 DNA: TGTGCCAGCAGTCCACGGACAGAAGGTCAGCCCCAGCATTTT.

There are a few counts of this clone. The rearrangement joins TRBV19 to TRBJ2-2; D gene unclear. The V and J ends lost 2 bases and 6 bases respectively, with 7 bases between them. The CDR3 is made up of 13 amino acids. The germline gives CDR1 LNHDA, CDR2 SQIVND (reference sequence). The CDR3 protein is CASSISVSGELFF. CDR3 in DNA: TGTGCCAGTAGTATATCCGTGTCCGGGGAGCTGTTTTTT.

The J gene is TRBJ1-2, the V gene TRBV5-1, with 11 positions matching TRBD1. This CDR3 spans 14 amino acids. V gave up 4 bases and J gave up 5 bases; unmatched junction bases: 4. From germline, CDR1 is SGHRS and CDR2 YFSETQ. The CDR3 loop reads CASSQGQGVYGYTF. CDR3 sequence (DNA): TGCGCCAGCAGCCAGGGACAGGGGGTATATGGCTACACCTTC.

The chain employs TRBV2 and TRBJ2-3, with D possibly TRBD1 on 8 matching bases. CDR3 length: 15 residues. Between the trimmed V and J ends, which lost 6 bases and 4 bases, there was a span of 17 bases. CDR1 SNHLY and CDR2 FYNNEI come from the germline V gene. The CDR3 spells CASRADRGGADTQYF. CDR3 DNA: TGTGCCAGCAGGGCTGACAGGGGAGGGGCAGATACGCAGTATTTT.

In its sample, this clone was seen once. The rearrangement uses TRBV4-1 and TRBJ1-6, with no clear D. CDR3 length: 17 amino acids. In germline, CDR1 is MGHRA, CDR2 YSYEKL. Trimming took off 3 bases at V and 7 bases at J, with 19 bases between the two ends. The CDR3 loop is CASSQASGKLNNSPLHF. CDR3 DNA sequence: TGCGCCAGCAGCCAGGCCTCCGGGAAGTTGAACAATTCACCCCTCCACTTT.

This rearrangement joins TRBV4-1 to TRBJ2-2; a possible D gene is TRBD2 (6 bases). CDR1 is MGHRA and CDR2 is YSYEKL in the germline V gene. V was cut by 0 bases and J by 5 bases, with 7 bases left in between. The CDR3 consists of 14 residues. CDR3 loop: CASSQEGGTGELFF. CDR3 nucleotides: TGCGCCAGCAGCCAAGAGGGAGGTACCGGGGAGCTGTTTTTT.

The gene calls are TRBV5-1 and TRBJ2-1, with TRBD1 identical over 8 bases. V trimming: 4 bases; J trimming: 7 bases; junction bases outside the gene matches: 10. Germline V CDR1 and CDR2: SGHRS, YFSETQ. The CDR3 runs to 15 residues. This CDR3 reads CASSHVQGAQNEQFF. CDR3 nucleotide sequence: TGCGCCAGCAGCCATGTGCAGGGGGCACAGAATGAGCAGTTCTTC.

J is TRBJ1-5 and V is TRBV27; tentative D call: TRBD1 (5 bases). Germline CDR1 reads MNHEY; CDR2 reads SMNVEV (reference sequence). The ends were cut back, 2 bases at V and 9 bases at J, with 11 bases in the middle. The CDR3 covers 13 residues. In DNA form, the CDR3 reads TGTGCCAGCAGTTTAAGTGGGGCTCGGCCCCAGCATTTT. This gives the protein CASSLSGARPQHF.